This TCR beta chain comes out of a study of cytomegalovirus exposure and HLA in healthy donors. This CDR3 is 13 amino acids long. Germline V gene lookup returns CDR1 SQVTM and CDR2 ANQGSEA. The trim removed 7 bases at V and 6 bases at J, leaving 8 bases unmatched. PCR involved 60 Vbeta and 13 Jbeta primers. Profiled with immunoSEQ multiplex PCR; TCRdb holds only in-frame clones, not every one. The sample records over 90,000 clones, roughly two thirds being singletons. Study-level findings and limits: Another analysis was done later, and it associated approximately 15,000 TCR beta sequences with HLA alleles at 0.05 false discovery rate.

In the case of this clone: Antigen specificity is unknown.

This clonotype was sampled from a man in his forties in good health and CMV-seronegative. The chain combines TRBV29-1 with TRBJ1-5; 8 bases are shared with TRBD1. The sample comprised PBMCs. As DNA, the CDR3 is TGCAGCGCTAGGACAGGGCAGGGTCAGCCCCAGCATTTT. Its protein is CSARTGQGQPQHF.